The 14 T cell receptor beta chains given below trace back to one sample, sequenced in a study of tumor and adjacent non-tumor tissue in lung cancer. No cell sorting was done before RNA was extracted from the tissue. The library came from three nested PCR rounds adapted from ARM-PCR protocols. A single record per CDR3 protein comes from TCRdb applying MiXCR to the multiplex PCR reads. The sample carries 200,000 or so distinct CDR3 sequences, about two thirds recorded once. Sequenced material: lung tumor tissue. The receptor set was obtained from a man aged 60 to 69 with non-small cell lung cancer.

About this clonotype itself: The junction differs from germline at one of its ends, possibly a read error. The chain has TRBV12-3 or TRBV12-4 and TRBJ2-7; a possible D gene is TRBD1 (7 bases). The CDR3 runs 14 residues. CDR3 nucleotides: TGTGCCTGCAGTTTAGCAGGGGGGAACTGCGAACAGTACTTC. It encodes CACSLAGGNCEQYF.

This clonotype was seen repeatedly, ten times or more. The chain carries TRBV6-2 or TRBV6-3 and TRBJ2-5; D is undetermined. The CDR3 consists of 13 residues. Per germline, CDR1 MNHEY and CDR2 SVGEGT. The V and J ends lost 2 bases and 5 bases respectively, with 9 bases between them. The CDR3 spells CASSYGYGETQYF. In nucleotides, the CDR3 is TGTGCCAGCAGTTACGGGTACGGGGAGACCCAGTACTTC.

In regard to this clonotype: At one boundary the junction diverges from the germline segment, which might be a read error. J is TRBJ2-3 and V is TRBV11-3; D unresolved. This CDR3 has 13 residues. Germline V lookup: CDR1 SGHNT, CDR2 YENEEA. CDR3 in DNA: TGTGTCAGCAGCGTAGGTTACACAGATACGCTGTATTTT. Translating gives CVSSVGYTDTLYF.

Details on this clonotype: A clone one base away is much larger, so this may be a read error. The gene calls are TRBV12-3 or TRBV12-4 and TRBJ2-5; 9 bases map to TRBD1. J was trimmed by 6 bases and V by 5 bases; bases with no gene match: 4. The CDR3 spans 13 residues. The CDR3 is CASSRDRVKTQYF. The DNA for the CDR3 is TGTGCCAGCAGTCGGGACAGGGTGAAGACCCAGTACTTC.

For this clonotype: One end of the junction varies from germline; a read error may be responsible. This chain joins TRBV5-4 and TRBJ2-7; D gene uncertain. Germline V gives CDR1 SGHNT, CDR2 YYREEE (reference sequence). This CDR3 spans 13 amino acids. DNA of the CDR3: TGTGCCAGTAGCTTGGGTAGCATGGACGAGCACTACTTC. Its translation is CASSLGSMDEHYF. The full variable domain, rest sourced from reference TRBV5-4 and TRBJ2-7, is ETGVTQSPTHLIKTRGQQVTLRCSSQSGHNTVSWYQQALGQGPQFIFQYYREEENGRGNFPPRFSGLQFPNYSSELNVNALELDDSALYLCASSLGSMDEHYFGPGTRLTVT.

This clonotype was counted only a few times. The rearrangement joins TRBV6-1 to TRBJ1-5, with TRBD1 matching 8 bases. The CDR3 spans 15 residues. J was trimmed by 5 bases and V by 2 bases; bases with no gene match: 5. Germline lookup yields CDR1 MNHNS and CDR2 SASEGT. CDR3 coding DNA: TGTGCCAGCAGTGAAATGGCAGGGGGCTATCAGCCCCAGCATTTT. It specifies CASSEMAGGYQPQHF.

This clonotype was found once. One base away lies a much larger clone, so this may be a sequencing read error. The genes are TRBV11-2 and TRBJ2-1; no firm D call. Per the germline V gene, CDR1 is SGHAT and CDR2 is FQNNGV. Trimming removed 3 bases from V and 7 bases from J, with 13 bases in between. The CDR3 sequence is 14 residues long. The CDR3 reads CASSFGMGFNEQFF. The DNA of the CDR3 is TGTGCCAGCAGCTTTGGCATGGGTTTTAATGAGCAGTTCTTC.

With respect to this clonotype: The final CDR3 position lacks the conserved phenylalanine or tryptophan, pointing to a likely read error. The rearrangement uses TRBV11-2 and TRBJ2-5, with D uncertain. CDR1 and CDR2 from the germline V gene are SGHAT and FQNNGV. The CDR3 consists of 14 residues. This CDR3 reads CACSSVRVQETQYI. The DNA for the CDR3 is TGTGCCTGCAGCTCTGTACGGGTCCAAGAGACCCAGTACATC.

This clonotype has only a few counts. The chain is built from TRBV5-6 and TRBJ1-3; D possibly corresponds to TRBD1 (6 bases). Trimming stripped 3 bases from V and 0 bases from J, with 13 bases between. CDR3 length: 16 amino acids. From germline, CDR1 is SGHDT and CDR2 YYEEEE. CDR3 DNA sequence: TGTGCCAGCAGCTATCCTTGGGACACCTCTGGAAACACCATATATTTT. Amino acids: CASSYPWDTSGNTIYF.

V gene TRBV5-1 combines with J gene TRBJ2-2; D is unresolved. Per the germline V gene, CDR1 is SGHRS and CDR2 is YFSETQ. The V and J ends lost 0 bases and 0 bases respectively, with 6 bases between them. CDR3 length equals 15 residues. CDR3 residues: CASSLGNSNTGELFF. The CDR3 DNA sequence: TGCGCCAGCAGCTTGGGTAACTCGAACACCGGGGAGCTGTTTTTT.

The V call is TRBV4-1, the J call TRBJ1-2; D not resolved. Per the germline V gene, CDR1 is MGHRA and CDR2 is YSYEKL. Trimming pared 6 bases from V and 8 bases from J, leaving 19 bases between. This CDR3 spans 14 amino acids. The CDR3 is CASRPSDAGGGYTF. The DNA of the CDR3 is TGCGCCAGCAGGCCTTCGGACGCGGGCGGGGGCTACACCTTC.

This clonotype has ten or more counts. The gene calls are TRBV20-1 and TRBJ2-1, with 7 positions matching TRBD2. Per germline, CDR1 DFQATT and CDR2 SNEGSKA (reference sequence). The CDR3 runs to 17 residues. V gave up 6 bases and J gave up 0 bases; unmatched junction bases: 14. The CDR3, as DNA: TGCAGTGCCCCTTGGACTAGGGCGGCAAGCTCCTACAATGAGCAGTTCTTC. It yields the protein CSAPWTRAASSYNEQFF.

The J gene is TRBJ2-1, the V gene TRBV6-6, with 9 bases identical to TRBD1. The J segment lost 6 bases and the V segment lost 2 bases, leaving 5 bases of the junction unmatched. Germline V gene data show CDR1 as MNHNY and CDR2 as SVGAGI (reference sequence). This CDR3 has 15 residues. The CDR3 DNA sequence: TGTGCCAGCAGTTACCAGGACAGGGGATCCAATGAGCAGTTCTTC. Its protein is CASSYQDRGSNEQFF.

As to this clonotype: This CDR3 fails to terminate in the conserved phenylalanine or tryptophan, so it likely reflects a read error. This sequence joins TRBV11-2 and TRBJ2-6, with D uncertain. Germline V CDR1 and CDR2: SGHAT, FQNNGV. The CDR3 extends over 14 amino acids. The CDR3 here is CTGSPISGANVLTL. CDR3 DNA sequence: TGTACCGGCAGTCCTATCTCAGGGGCCAACGTCCTGACTTTA.